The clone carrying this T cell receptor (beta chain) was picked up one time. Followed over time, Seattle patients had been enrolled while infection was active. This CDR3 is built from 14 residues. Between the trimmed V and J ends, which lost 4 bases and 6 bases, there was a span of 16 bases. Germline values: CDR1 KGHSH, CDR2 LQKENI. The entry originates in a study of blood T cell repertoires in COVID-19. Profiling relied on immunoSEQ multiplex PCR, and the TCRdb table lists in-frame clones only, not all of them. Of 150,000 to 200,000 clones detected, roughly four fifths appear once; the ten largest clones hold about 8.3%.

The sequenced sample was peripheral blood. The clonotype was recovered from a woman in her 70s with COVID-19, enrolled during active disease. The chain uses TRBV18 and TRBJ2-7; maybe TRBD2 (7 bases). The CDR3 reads CASSRGGGAFEQYF. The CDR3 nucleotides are TGTGCCAGCTCACGTGGGGGGGGCGCGTTCGAGCAGTACTTC.